Below are 15 T cell receptor beta chains sequenced from a single sample in a study of cytomegalovirus exposure and HLA in healthy donors (dated by TCRdb to the late 2010s). Libraries came from the immunoSEQ multiplex PCR assay. For the multiplex PCR, a mixture combining 60 forward primers for TCR Vbeta segments and 13 reverse primers for TCR Jbeta segments was used. TCRdb retrieved this table from immuneACCESS and kept in-frame rearrangements only. Not all clones are present; in checked studies, unresolved V genes account for under half, and no reason is known for the remainder. The sample data list 90,000 to 120,000 clones, and approximately 81% of these were observed just once. 12% to 15% of the sample is held by the ten biggest clonotypes. The sequencing input was PBMCs. These receptor sequences come from a male donor in good health and CMV-seropositive.

The table lists this clone with a few counts. The rearrangement links TRBV6-1 to TRBJ1-2; D gene unclear. The CDR3 runs 15 residues. V lost 4 bases and J lost 2, with 14 bases in between. Germline CDR1 MNHNS, CDR2 SASEGT. The CDR3 loop reads CASSAPRGGNYGYTF. CDR3 nucleotide sequence: TGTGCCAGCAGTGCCCCTCGGGGTGGCAACTATGGCTACACCTTC.

This clone was detected only a few times. The rearrangement uses TRBV9 and TRBJ2-3; 14 nucleotides align to TRBD2. The CDR3 spans 18 residues. Germline assignment: CDR1 SGDLS and CDR2 YYNGEE. V was clipped by 0 bases and J by 3 bases; unmatched bases: 6. CDR3 loop: CASSVGTSGGPSTDTQYF. CDR3 in DNA: TGTGCCAGCAGCGTAGGGACTAGCGGGGGGCCGTCTACAGATACGCAGTATTTT. The entire variable domain, with the rest obtained from reference TRBV9 and TRBJ2-3, is as follows: DSGVTQTPKHLITATGQRVTLRCSPRSGDLSVYWYQQSLDQGLQFLIQYYNGEERAKGNILERFSAQQFPDLHSELNLSSLELGDSALYFCASSVGTSGGPSTDTQYFGPGTRLTVL.

J is TRBJ2-1 and V is TRBV7-9; 9 bases agree with TRBD2. The CDR3 covers 14 residues. Germline V gives CDR1 SEHNR, CDR2 FQNEAQ (reference sequence). V shed 2 bases and J 10 bases; nucleotides not matched to a gene: 6. Here the CDR3 DNA reads TGTGCCAGCAGCTTAAGGCGGGGGGGCCTCGAGCAGTTCTTC. Its protein product is CASSLRRGGLEQFF.

The V gene is TRBV7-9, the J gene TRBJ2-5, with 9 bases lining up with TRBD1. V lost 5 bases, J lost 3 bases, and 7 bases stayed unmatched. This CDR3 is 15 amino acids long. Germline V gene data show CDR1 as SEHNR and CDR2 as FQNEAQ (reference sequence). The CDR3 spells CASSKHRDREETQYF. Written as DNA, the CDR3 is TGTGCCAGCAGCAAACACCGGGACAGGGAAGAGACCCAGTACTTC.

This clone was picked up one time. The J gene is TRBJ2-7, the V gene TRBV30, with D tentatively TRBD1 (5 bases). The ends were cut back, 3 bases at V and 5 bases at J, with 11 bases in the middle. The CDR3 spans 12 residues. CDR1 and CDR2 from the germline V gene are GTSNPN and SVGIG (reference sequence). In nucleotides, the CDR3 is TGTGCCTGGAGCGCCCAAGGGGACGAGCAGTACTTC. Its protein product is CAWSAQGDEQYF.

With regard to this clone: The junction departs from germline at one end; a sequencing error may be responsible. The chain employs TRBV7-7 and TRBJ2-2; 7 nucleotides line up with TRBD1. Germline CDR1 is SSHAT and CDR2 is FNYEAQ (reference sequence). This CDR3 spans 15 amino acids. Here the CDR3 reads CASSLGRGHSGELFF. In DNA, the CDR3 is TGTGCTAGCAGCTTAGGAAGGGGGCATTCAGGGGAGCTGTTTTTT.

Points on this clone: At one end, the junction sequence differs from germline, possibly due to a read error. The rearrangement joins TRBV10-3 to TRBJ1-2, with D tentatively TRBD1 (5 bases). CDR3 length equals 11 residues. Germline V gene lookup returns CDR1 ENHRY and CDR2 SYGVKD. DNA of the CDR3: TGTGCCATCAGTGAGTCGGGCAGGGTACGATTC. Translated, it gives CAISESGRVRF.

The chain combines TRBV18 with TRBJ2-1; 7 positions match TRBD2. Germline V gene sequence: CDR1 KGHSH, CDR2 LQKENI. The V segment lost 3 bases and the J segment 5 bases; nucleotides outside the gene matches: 7. The CDR3 contains 15 residues. The CDR3 DNA is TGTGCCAGCTCACCCCGGAGCGGGGCCAACAATGAGCAGTTCTTC. Its protein is CASSPRSGANNEQFF.

The gene calls are TRBV10-3 and TRBJ1-2; D is undetermined. The CDR3 consists of 16 residues. Trimming removed 4 bases from V and 0 bases from J, with 15 bases in between. The germline V gene has CDR1 ENHRY and CDR2 SYGVKD. The CDR3 spells CAISGTSWAPNYGYTF. In DNA form, the CDR3 reads TGTGCCATCAGTGGAACCTCTTGGGCGCCTAACTATGGCTACACCTTC.

The chain joins TRBV7-3 to TRBJ2-1; D call uncertain. Germline-derived CDR1 and CDR2 are SGHTA and FQGTGA. The CDR3 has 14 amino acids. Trimming stripped 1 base from V and 4 bases from J, with 8 bases between. The CDR3 nucleotides read TGTGCCAGCAGCTTAAGGGCCGAATACAATGAGCAGTTCTTC. Translated, it gives CASSLRAEYNEQFF.

This clone appeared once. The chain combines TRBV10-3 with TRBJ2-1; 11 nucleotides align to TRBD2. The CDR3 is 14 residues long. Per the germline V gene, CDR1 is ENHRY and CDR2 is SYGVKD. V dropped 10 bases and J dropped 8; count of bases not matched to a gene: 10. CDR3 DNA sequence: TGTGCCAACTCCCTAGCGGGGGGCCGGGATGAGCAGTTCTTC. The encoded protein is CANSLAGGRDEQFF.

V usage is TRBV10-3 and J usage is TRBJ1-1; TRBD1 matches 8 bases. Germline loops: CDR1 ENHRY, CDR2 SYGVKD. The CDR3 loop spans 14 amino acids. V lost 6 bases to trimming and J lost 3 bases; unmatched junction nucleotides: 6. CDR3 region: CAISRQGMDTEAFF. In nucleotides, the CDR3 is TGTGCCATCAGCCGACAGGGGATGGACACTGAAGCTTTCTTT.

This clone is a singleton in its sample. This rearrangement joins TRBV7-6 to TRBJ2-6, with 9 bases matching TRBD2. Germline V gene lookup returns CDR1 SGHVS and CDR2 FNYEAQ. Trimming took 0 bases from V and 2 from J; bases not matched to a gene: 2. The CDR3 has 17 residues. CDR3 sequence reads: CASSLARGGAGANVLTF. The CDR3 nucleotides read TGTGCCAGCAGCTTAGCGCGCGGGGGGGCTGGGGCCAACGTCCTGACTTTC.

This clone appeared once. V gene TRBV5-8 combines with J gene TRBJ1-5; D not resolved. CDR1 SGHTS and CDR2 YDEGEE come from the germline V gene. V lost 2 bases, J lost 4 bases, and 10 bases lay in between. The CDR3 has 14 amino acids. The CDR3 nucleotides are TGTGCCAGCAGCTTCTTCTCGGGGAATCAGCCCCAGCATTTT. This codes for CASSFFSGNQPQHF.

The chain links TRBV4-3 to TRBJ1-1; 9 bases fit TRBD1. This CDR3 has 18 amino acids. J lost 1 base, V lost 3 bases, and 12 bases had no gene match. CDR1 and CDR2 (germline): LGHNA, YSLEER. Here the CDR3 reads CASSQTGTGSIWNTEAFF. The DNA of the CDR3 is TGCGCCAGCAGCCAGACCGGGACAGGGTCGATATGGAACACTGAAGCTTTCTTT.